These 18 T cell receptor beta chains came from one sample sequenced in a study of cytomegalovirus exposure and HLA in healthy donors. Vbeta (60) and Jbeta (13) primers were used in the PCR. Libraries were prepared by immunoSEQ multiplex PCR; TCRdb keeps only in-frame clonotypes and omits some of them. Of approximately 69,000 clones in the sample, around 74% were seen once. Sequenced sample: PBMCs. These receptors were obtained from a young woman in good health and CMV-seropositive.

The V call is TRBV19, the J call TRBJ1-4; D gene unclear. CDR3 length: 14 residues. Germline assignment: CDR1 LNHDA and CDR2 SQIVND (reference sequence). Between the trimmed V and J ends, which lost 5 bases and 0 bases, there was a span of 7 bases. In DNA form, the CDR3 reads TGTGCCAGTAGTTTGAGCTCAACTAATGAAAAACTGTTTTTT. Translation gives CASSLSSTNEKLFF.

The V gene is TRBV6-5, the J gene TRBJ1-1; TRBD1 might be the D (5 bases). Germline loops: CDR1 MNHEY, CDR2 SVGAGI. The CDR3 runs to 14 residues. V was shortened by 3 bases and J by 4 bases, with 12 bases between the two germline ends. The CDR3 reads CASSYGGVSTEAFF. Written as DNA, the CDR3 is TGTGCCAGCAGTTATGGAGGGGTAAGCACTGAAGCTTTCTTT.

A few counts support this clone. The V and J genes are TRBV2 and TRBJ2-7; D may be TRBD1 (5 bases). Looked up from germline, CDR1 is SNHLY and CDR2 is FYNNEI. There are 14 residues in the CDR3. The V end lost 8 bases, the J end lost 6 bases, and 20 bases lay between the germline ends. This chain's CDR3 is CASGAGIRSFEQYF. CDR3 DNA sequence: TGTGCCAGCGGGGCAGGGATTCGATCTTTCGAGCAGTACTTC.

CDR3: CASSFFVAGGDEQFF. The CDR3, as DNA: TGTGCCAGCAGTTTTTTCGTAGCGGGAGGAGATGAGCAGTTCTTC. V is TRBV28 and J is TRBJ2-1; 10 bases map to TRBD2. Per the germline V gene, CDR1 is MDHEN and CDR2 is SYDVKM. V trimming: 3 bases; J trimming: 8 bases; junction bases outside the gene matches: 7. The CDR3 contains 15 residues.

This chain joins TRBV6-5 and TRBJ2-6; TRBD1 might be the D (5 bases). Trimming shortened V by 0 bases and J by 11 bases, and 17 bases separated the two germline ends. The germline gives CDR1 MNHEY, CDR2 SVGAGI. The CDR3 has 16 amino acids. In DNA form, the CDR3 reads TGTGCCAGCAGTTACTCGACTTCTAGGGCAGGGCACGTCCTGACTTTC. This translates into CASSYSTSRAGHVLTF.

Only one count was recorded for this clone. V usage is TRBV4-1 and J usage is TRBJ2-7, with D possibly being TRBD2 (5 bases). This CDR3 has 17 amino acids. The V gene lost 0 bases and the J gene lost 2 bases, with 17 bases spanning the gap. CDR1 and CDR2 from the germline V gene are MGHRA and YSYEKL. CDR3 sequence: CASSQDNRRASPYEQYF. The DNA of the CDR3 is TGCGCCAGCAGCCAAGATAATAGGCGGGCATCTCCCTACGAGCAGTACTTC.

V gene TRBV30 combines with J gene TRBJ2-5; D is possibly TRBD2 (5 bases). Germline lookup yields CDR1 GTSNPN and CDR2 SVGIG (reference sequence). This CDR3 spans 13 amino acids. V gave up 8 bases and J gave up 4 bases, with 17 bases separating them. CDR3 sequence (DNA): TGTGCCCGGGGATCGGGGAGAGGAGAGACCCAGTACTTC. Amino acids: CARGSGRGETQYF. Together with reference TRBV30 and TRBJ2-5, the CDR3 gives the full variable domain: SQTIHQWPATLVQPVGSPLSLECTVEGTSNPNLYWYRQAAGRGLQLLFYSVGIGQISSEVPQNLSASRPQDRQFILSSKKLLLSDSGFYLCARGSGRGETQYFGPGTRLLVL.

This rearrangement joins TRBV6-5 to TRBJ2-6; a weak D match, TRBD2 (6 bases). CDR1 MNHEY and CDR2 SVGAGI come from the germline V gene. This CDR3 comprises 15 residues. Deletions cut 7 bases from V and 4 bases from J, with 14 bases between. Here the CDR3 reads CASKEGLSGANVLTF. Written as DNA, the CDR3 is TGTGCCAGCAAGGAGGGTCTCTCCGGGGCCAACGTCCTGACTTTC.

The rearrangement links TRBV30 to TRBJ1-3; possible D gene TRBD1, 5 bases. The V gene lost 0 bases and the J gene lost 0 bases, with 9 bases spanning the gap. The CDR3 totals 15 residues. The germline V gene encodes CDR1 GTSNPN and CDR2 SVGIG (reference sequence). The CDR3 protein is CAWSVGGTSGNTIYF. The CDR3 nucleotides read TGTGCCTGGAGTGTTGGCGGGACCTCTGGAAACACCATATATTTT.

The V and J genes are TRBV28 and TRBJ2-7, with a tentative D call TRBD1 (6 bases). Per the germline V gene, CDR1 is MDHEN and CDR2 is SYDVKM. Trimming shortened V by 10 bases and J by 1 base, and 17 bases separated the two germline ends. The CDR3 is 14 residues long. CDR3 DNA: TGTGCCACCATACCGGGACACTTTTCCTACGAGCAGTACTTC. Amino acids: CATIPGHFSYEQYF.

This sequence joins TRBV2 and TRBJ1-1; 9 bases are a match to TRBD1. The CDR3 is 16 amino acids. CDR1 and CDR2 (germline): SNHLY, FYNNEI. With V trimmed by 4 bases and J by 6 bases, 12 bases remained unmatched. CDR3 coding DNA: TGTGCCAGCAGTGTCCCCCAGGACAGGGGTATCCCTGAAGCTTTCTTT. This translates into CASSVPQDRGIPEAFF.

The chain carries TRBV29-1 and TRBJ1-1; D perhaps matches TRBD1 (5 bases). Trimming left V 4 bases short and J 5 bases short, with 14 bases between. CDR3 length equals 13 residues. The V gene's germline CDR1 is SQVTM and CDR2 ANQGSEA. CDR3 protein: CSVGRGYETEAFF. The CDR3, as DNA: TGCAGCGTTGGGAGGGGTTACGAAACTGAAGCTTTCTTT.

The chain recombines TRBV28 with TRBJ2-3; TRBD2 agrees at 12 bases. CDR1 is MDHEN and CDR2 is SYDVKM in the germline V gene. V was pared by 2 bases and J by 3 bases, with 3 bases of the junction left unmatched. CDR3 size: 16 residues. For the CDR3, the DNA is TGTGCCAGCAGTTTACCTAGCGGGAGGGTAACAGATACGCAGTATTTT. Translating it yields CASSLPSGRVTDTQYF.

This clone appeared a single time. The chain links TRBV29-1 to TRBJ1-1; D gene unclear. Trimming cost V 5 bases and J 0 bases, with 10 bases left between them. Germline-derived CDR1 and CDR2 are SQVTM and ANQGSEA. The CDR3 spans 13 residues. In DNA, the CDR3 is TGCAGCGTTTTGCGCCCTTTGAACACTGAAGCTTTCTTT. Amino acid sequence: CSVLRPLNTEAFF.

This chain uses TRBV30 with TRBJ1-4, with D possibly matching TRBD1 (6 bases). The ends were cut back, 0 bases at V and 1 base at J, with 9 bases in the middle. This CDR3 is 15 amino acids long. Per the germline V gene, CDR1 is GTSNPN and CDR2 is SVGIG (reference sequence). In nucleotides, the CDR3 is TGTGCCTGGAGTGTTTCACAGGGAACTAATGAAAAACTGTTTTTT. It yields the protein CAWSVSQGTNEKLFF.

This clone was detected only a few times. CDR3 bases: TGTGCCAGCAGCTTAGGGATGGGGATCGGGACCTACGAGCAGTACTTC. Its translation is CASSLGMGIGTYEQYF. V usage is TRBV7-2 and J usage is TRBJ2-7, with D possibly TRBD2 on 5 matching bases. The CDR3 covers 16 residues. CDR1 is SGHTA, CDR2 FQGNSA, per germline. V was cut by 1 base and J by 2 bases, with 15 bases left in between.

The chain employs TRBV7-2 and TRBJ2-1, with 12 bases lining up with TRBD2. The CDR3 is 18 residues long. The trim removed 1 base at V and 1 base at J, leaving 5 bases unmatched. Germline V gene lookup returns CDR1 SGHTA and CDR2 FQGNSA. DNA for the CDR3: TGTGCCAGCAGCTTAGTTGGGACTAGCGGGCGATCCTACAATGAGCAGTTCTTC. Translating it yields CASSLVGTSGRSYNEQFF.

The V call is TRBV28, the J call TRBJ1-2; D unresolved. The CDR3 extends over 12 amino acids. V lost 8 bases, J lost 3 bases, and 10 bases lay in between. Germline V gene data show CDR1 as MDHEN and CDR2 as SYDVKM. The CDR3 DNA reads TGTGCCAGCCGTATGGGAGACTATGGCTACACCTTC. Translating it yields CASRMGDYGYTF.